The clone carrying this TCR beta chain was recorded at least ten times. The sample is drawn from a study of patients and donors after allogeneic stem cell transplantation. Via MiXCR, TCRdb re-called the RT-PCR reads, giving one row per CDR3 protein. The sample carries hundreds of thousands of distinct CDR3 sequences, approximately 16% recorded once. The CDR3 contains 16 residues. V gave up 6 bases and J gave up 3 bases; unmatched junction bases: 10. Sample: blood, either unsorted or a sorted T cell fraction (not recorded which). The chain has TRBV12-3 or TRBV12-4 and TRBJ2-1; TRBD2 matches at 8 bases. This receptor was identified in a human donor who was either an allogeneic HSCT recipient or a stem cell or donor lymphocyte infusion donor (not recorded which). It is not recorded whose cells these are; they may come from a transplant donor. The CDR3 reads CASRPHQREYYNEQFF. The CDR3 DNA reads as TGTGCCAGCAGGCCCCATCAGCGGGAGTACTACAATGAGCAGTTCTTC.